The TCR beta chain under discussion was sequenced for a study of T-cell memory formation after mild COVID-19. Study background: Among the donors, TCR clusters were largely specific to each donor. Study-wide findings and caveats: Mainly in CM and EM were contracting CD4+ clones; CD8+ were in EMRA.

Constant-segment-primed 5'RACE gave TCR alpha and TCR beta cDNA libraries with sample barcodes and UMIs. TCRdb independently ran MiXCR on the 5' RACE reads; one entry per CDR3 protein. The sample carries about 88,000 distinct CDR3 sequences, approximately 25% recorded once. With regard to this clonotype: Its antigen is unknown.

V shed 6 bases and J 6 bases; nucleotides not matched to a gene: 18. The CDR3 loop spans 17 amino acids. The gene calls are TRBV12-3 or TRBV12-4 and TRBJ2-3, with 7 nucleotides matching TRBD2. The sample taken for sequencing was PBMCs or a T cell subset sorted from them (not recorded which). The sequence was collected from a young man who had mild COVID-19 (a few samples of this study predate the infection). Cell type and time point are not known. The CDR3 region is CASRPSVGGGFDDTQYF. CDR3 DNA sequence: TGTGCCAGCAGACCCTCGGTGGGCGGGGGATTTGATGATACGCAGTATTTT.